The T cell receptor (beta chain) described here comes from a study of brain T cells in children with intractable seizures. Clones were read by immunoSEQ multiplex PCR, and TCRdb kept only the in-frame ones, dropping some. This sample yields 70,000 to 90,000 clones, of which more than 85% are seen a single time; roughly 1.5% belongs to the top ten. CDR3 size: 15 residues. V lost 3 bases to trimming and J lost 0 bases; unmatched junction nucleotides: 4. The germline CDR1 and CDR2 sequences are SGHTS and YDEGEE. Patients received at least one anti-epileptic drug before surgery. This specimen was peripheral blood, taken at surgery. This clonotype originated in a boy under two years old with tuberous sclerosis and intractable seizures. The chain links TRBV5-8 to TRBJ1-1; 8 bases are shared with TRBD1. The CDR3, as DNA: TGTGCCAGCAGCTATGGGACAGGACTGAACACTGAAGCTTTCTTT. The encoded protein is CASSYGTGLNTEAFF. The whole variable domain, remainder taken from reference TRBV5-8 and TRBJ1-1, is EAGVTQSPTHLIKTRGQQATLRCSPISGHTSVYWYQQALGLGLQFLLWYDEGEERNRGNFPPRFSGRQFPNYSSELNVNALELEDSALYLCASSYGTGLNTEAFFGQGTRLTVV.